The source of this T cell receptor beta chain is a study of blood T cell repertoires in COVID-19. In the study overall: Samples of COVID-19 (acute and convalescent) were obtained from the United States, Italy and Spain. The cDNA or gDNA used as material had been derived from T cells, B-cell-depleted T cells, or PBMCs.

Original methodology: The assay estimated nucleated cells by amplifying reference gene primers. Data came from immunoSEQ multiplex PCR; TCRdb stores just in-frame clones and leaves some out. The DNA was the basis for D and trimming; V, J and clone size are from that table. The sample holds approximately 490,000 clones, roughly nine tenths seen once. In assigning cohorts, the study relied on participant-reported clinical history. The junction had 10 bases not matched to a gene; V was cut back by 0 bases and J by 6 bases. The CDR3 length is 17 residues. Germline V gene data show CDR1 as SGHDN and CDR2 as FVKESK.

This TCR was sampled from a woman aged 55-69 years who had recovered from COVID-19. Sequenced sample: PBMCs or T cells enriched from blood (not recorded which). V and J are TRBV14 and TRBJ2-2; 7 bases match TRBD2. The CDR3 DNA is TGTGCCAGCAGCCAAGATATCCGGCGGGGAGGGTCCGGGGAGCTGTTTTTT. Protein product: CASSQDIRRGGSGELFF.